A selection of T cell receptor beta chains follows, all from one sample in a study of spatial heterogeneity in lung cancer. MiXCR, applied by TCRdb to the 5' RACE reads, yields one record per CDR3 protein. The table has tens of thousands of distinct CDR3 sequences, roughly 6.5% seen once. Sample: lung tumor tissue, taken at surgery. These receptors all stem from a male donor with early-stage non-small cell lung cancer. Both conserved end residues are part of each CDR3. The D gene is left open where the match is weak. Not all rows give a size; the values are once, few, many and, for expanded clones, a class.

v_gene: TRBV9; abundance: many; j_gene: TRBJ1-2; d_gene: .; CDR3aa: CASSVSGRYTF; CDR3nt: TGTGCCAGCAGCGTATCCGGGCGCTACACCTTC
v_gene: TRBV10-3; abundance: many; j_gene: TRBJ2-7; d_gene: .; CDR3aa: CAISERGGRYEQYF; CDR3nt: TGTGCCATCAGTGAGCGTGGAGGCCGCTACGAGCAGTACTTC
v_gene: TRBV4-3; abundance: many; j_gene: TRBJ2-4; d_gene: TRBD2; CDR3aa: CASSQRTGTSGRNIQYF; CDR3nt: TGCGCCAGCAGCCAGAGGACCGGGACTAGCGGACGGAACATTCAGTACTTC
v_gene: TRBV28; abundance: many; j_gene: TRBJ2-5; d_gene: .; CDR3aa: CASSLVRERETQYF; CDR3nt: TGTGCCAGCAGTTTAGTCAGGGAACGAGAGACCCAGTACTTC
v_gene: TRBV30; abundance: .; j_gene: TRBJ2-3; d_gene: .; CDR3aa: CAWARPWSLVGTDTQYF; CDR3nt: TGTGCCTGGGCGAGGCCGTGGAGTCTCGTGGGCACAGATACGCAGTATTTT
v_gene: TRBV10-2; abundance: many; j_gene: TRBJ2-5; d_gene: .; CDR3aa: CASSESIETQYF; CDR3nt: TGCGCCAGCAGTGAGTCAATCGAGACCCAGTACTTC
v_gene: TRBV18; abundance: many; j_gene: TRBJ2-7; d_gene: TRBD1; CDR3aa: CASSLSGQGGYEQYF; CDR3nt: TGTGCCAGCTCCCTAAGCGGACAGGGCGGGTACGAGCAGTACTTC
v_gene: TRBV7-2; abundance: many; j_gene: TRBJ1-6; d_gene: .; CDR3aa: CASSLGGSSYNSPLHF; CDR3nt: TGTGCCAGCAGCTTAGGTGGCAGCTCCTATAATTCACCCCTCCACTTT
v_gene: TRBV20-1; abundance: few; j_gene: TRBJ1-2; d_gene: TRBD1; CDR3aa: CSAFKTTGDYGYTF; CDR3nt: TGCAGTGCCTTCAAAACGACAGGGGACTATGGCTACACCTTC
v_gene: TRBV7-3; abundance: many; j_gene: TRBJ2-2; d_gene: TRBD1; CDR3aa: CAGTISRGRFGELFF; CDR3nt: TGTGCCGGAACTATAAGCAGGGGGCGATTCGGGGAGCTGTTTTTT
v_gene: TRBV11-2; abundance: .; j_gene: TRBJ2-2; d_gene: .; CDR3aa: CASRNRGSERGELFF; CDR3nt: TGTGCCAGCCGGAATAGGGGCAGTGAAAGAGGGGAGCTGTTTTTT
v_gene: TRBV29-1; abundance: many; j_gene: TRBJ2-7; d_gene: .; CDR3aa: CSGGEDYEQYF; CDR3nt: TGCAGCGGGGGAGAGGACTACGAGCAGTACTTC
v_gene: TRBV27; abundance: many; j_gene: TRBJ2-2; d_gene: TRBD1; CDR3aa: CASSLKGTGTGELFF; CDR3nt: TGTGCCAGCAGTTTGAAAGGGACAGGGACCGGGGAGCTGTTTTTT
v_gene: TRBV28; abundance: many; j_gene: TRBJ2-5; d_gene: .; CDR3aa: CASSLFLDLKETQYF; CDR3nt: TGTGCCAGCAGTTTGTTCTTAGATCTTAAAGAGACCCAGTACTTC
v_gene: TRBV7-8; abundance: few; j_gene: TRBJ1-2; d_gene: TRBD1; CDR3aa: CASSLIRDRGSFGYTF; CDR3nt: TGTGCCAGCAGCTTAATTAGGGACAGGGGGTCCTTTGGCTACACCTTC
v_gene: TRBV5-1; abundance: once; j_gene: TRBJ2-5; d_gene: .; CDR3aa: CASSSGVRTALQETQYF; CDR3nt: TGCGCCAGCAGCTCTGGGGTAAGGACAGCCCTCCAAGAGACCCAGTACTTC
v_gene: TRBV5-1; abundance: many; j_gene: TRBJ1-5; d_gene: .; CDR3aa: CASSLTVGHEQPQHF; CDR3nt: TGCGCCAGCAGCTTGACGGTTGGGCATGAACAGCCCCAGCATTTT
v_gene: TRBV21-1; abundance: .; j_gene: TRBJ2-7; d_gene: .; CDR3aa: CASGNRDQSYEQYF; CDR3nt: TGTGCCAGCGGTAATCGGGATCAGAGCTACGAGCAGTACTTC
v_gene: TRBV7-2; abundance: .; j_gene: TRBJ2-5; d_gene: .; CDR3aa: CASSFWETQYF; CDR3nt: TGTGCCAGCAGCTTTTGGGAGACCCAGTACTTC
v_gene: TRBV9; abundance: many; j_gene: TRBJ2-1; d_gene: TRBD2; CDR3aa: CASSPPGLVGGEQFF; CDR3nt: TGTGCCAGCAGCCCGCCGGGACTAGTAGGTGGTGAGCAGTTCTTC
v_gene: TRBV6-1; abundance: .; j_gene: TRBJ2-7; d_gene: TRBD1; CDR3aa: CASPGQGLISYEQYF; CDR3nt: TGTGCCAGCCCAGGACAGGGCCTTATATCCTACGAGCAGTACTTC
v_gene: TRBV6-2/TRBV6-3; abundance: many; j_gene: TRBJ2-7; d_gene: .; CDR3aa: CASSYGVNWEQYF; CDR3nt: TGTGCCAGCAGTTACGGCGTGAATTGGGAGCAGTACTTC
v_gene: TRBV29-1; abundance: many; j_gene: TRBJ2-7; d_gene: TRBD2; CDR3aa: CSAQTSGIGYEQYF; CDR3nt: TGCAGCGCTCAGACTAGCGGGATAGGCTACGAGCAGTACTTC
v_gene: TRBV12-3/TRBV12-4; abundance: many; j_gene: TRBJ2-5; d_gene: .; CDR3aa: CASSPDHSSGTQYF; CDR3nt: TGTGCCAGCAGTCCGGACCACTCCTCGGGGACCCAGTACTTC
v_gene: TRBV9; abundance: many; j_gene: TRBJ1-2; d_gene: .; CDR3aa: CASSVEGFYGYTF; CDR3nt: TGTGCCAGCAGCGTAGAAGGTTTCTATGGCTACACCTTC
v_gene: TRBV4-3; abundance: many; j_gene: TRBJ1-2; d_gene: .; CDR3aa: CASSQDRREAGGYTF; CDR3nt: TGCGCCAGCAGCCAAGATAGGAGGGAAGCGGGAGGCTACACCTTC
v_gene: TRBV27; abundance: few; j_gene: TRBJ2-7; d_gene: TRBD2; CDR3aa: CASSLFLAGGYEQYF; CDR3nt: TGTGCCAGCAGTTTATTCCTAGCGGGGGGTTACGAGCAGTACTTC
v_gene: TRBV6-5; abundance: many; j_gene: TRBJ2-1; d_gene: TRBD2; CDR3aa: CASRDRLAGVNEQFF; CDR3nt: TGTGCCAGCAGAGATCGACTAGCGGGGGTCAATGAGCAGTTCTTC
v_gene: TRBV7-9; abundance: many; j_gene: TRBJ2-2; d_gene: .; CDR3aa: CASSDGTVGPGELFF; CDR3nt: TGTGCCAGCAGCGACGGGACGGTTGGTCCCGGGGAGCTGTTTTTT
v_gene: TRBV20-1; abundance: many; j_gene: TRBJ2-7; d_gene: TRBD2; CDR3aa: CSAAGLARYEQYF; CDR3nt: TGCAGTGCCGCCGGACTAGCGAGGTACGAGCAGTACTTC
v_gene: TRBV27; abundance: .; j_gene: TRBJ2-1; d_gene: .; CDR3aa: CASSLVRGREQFF; CDR3nt: TGTGCCAGCAGTTTGGTCAGGGGACGCGAGCAGTTCTTC
v_gene: TRBV28; abundance: many; j_gene: TRBJ1-3; d_gene: .; CDR3aa: CASRTGRLSSGNTIYF; CDR3nt: TGTGCCAGCAGAACGGGACGTCTGAGCTCTGGAAACACCATATATTTT
v_gene: TRBV5-4; abundance: many; j_gene: TRBJ1-1; d_gene: .; CDR3aa: CASSIQGVGAEAFF; CDR3nt: TGTGCCAGCAGCATACAGGGTGTAGGGGCTGAAGCTTTCTTT
v_gene: TRBV12-3/TRBV12-4; abundance: many; j_gene: TRBJ1-2; d_gene: TRBD1; CDR3aa: CASRPGTGANYGYTF; CDR3nt: TGTGCCAGCAGGCCAGGGACAGGAGCTAACTATGGCTACACCTTC
v_gene: TRBV28; abundance: many; j_gene: TRBJ2-2; d_gene: .; CDR3aa: CASSLPGQNTGELFF; CDR3nt: TGTGCCAGCAGTCTCCCGGGACAAAACACCGGGGAGCTGTTTTTT
v_gene: TRBV7-2; abundance: .; j_gene: TRBJ2-5; d_gene: .; CDR3aa: CASSLGVISETQYF; CDR3nt: TGTGCCAGCAGCTTGGGGGTGATTAGCGAGACCCAGTACTTC
v_gene: TRBV24-1; abundance: many; j_gene: TRBJ2-6; d_gene: TRBD1; CDR3aa: CATSDGQGGRANVLTF; CDR3nt: TGTGCCACCAGTGATGGACAGGGAGGCAGGGCCAACGTCCTGACTTTC
v_gene: TRBV3-1; abundance: few; j_gene: TRBJ1-6; d_gene: TRBD1; CDR3aa: CASSQGDRPGSPLHF; CDR3nt: TGTGCCAGCAGCCAAGGGGACAGGCCGGGCTCACCCCTCCACTTT
v_gene: TRBV27; abundance: few; j_gene: TRBJ2-2; d_gene: .; CDR3aa: CASSFYDESTGELFF; CDR3nt: TGTGCCAGCAGTTTTTATGATGAGAGCACCGGGGAGCTGTTTTTT
v_gene: TRBV12-3/TRBV12-4; abundance: many; j_gene: TRBJ1-4; d_gene: .; CDR3aa: CASSLQAREKLFF; CDR3nt: TGTGCCAGCAGTTTACAGGCAAGGGAAAAACTGTTTTTT
v_gene: TRBV2; abundance: many; j_gene: TRBJ1-2; d_gene: TRBD1; CDR3aa: CASSSGPPRQGAFGYTF; CDR3nt: TGTGCCAGCAGTTCAGGCCCGCCCCGACAGGGGGCGTTCGGCTACACCTTC
v_gene: TRBV3-1; abundance: many; j_gene: TRBJ2-1; d_gene: .; CDR3aa: CASSRTANEQFF; CDR3nt: TGTGCCAGCAGCCGGACTGCCAATGAGCAGTTCTTC
v_gene: TRBV7-3; abundance: many; j_gene: TRBJ1-5; d_gene: .; CDR3aa: CASSRDRNQPQHF; CDR3nt: TGTGCCAGCAGCCGGGACCGAAATCAGCCCCAGCATTTT
v_gene: TRBV3-1; abundance: many; j_gene: TRBJ1-2; d_gene: TRBD1; CDR3aa: CASSQFRSGGYGYTF; CDR3nt: TGTGCCAGCAGCCAATTCCGGTCAGGGGGCTATGGCTACACCTTC
v_gene: TRBV6-5; abundance: many; j_gene: TRBJ2-6; d_gene: .; CDR3aa: CASSPLTSGANVLTF; CDR3nt: TGTGCCAGCAGTCCGTTAACCTCTGGGGCCAACGTCCTGACTTTC
v_gene: TRBV9; abundance: .; j_gene: TRBJ1-1; d_gene: .; CDR3aa: CASSALVRAATEAFF; CDR3nt: TGTGCCAGCAGCGCACTCGTGAGGGCGGCCACTGAAGCTTTCTTT
v_gene: TRBV9; abundance: few; j_gene: TRBJ2-5; d_gene: TRBD2; CDR3aa: CASSILAGSGETQYF; CDR3nt: TGTGCCAGCAGCATTTTAGCGGGATCGGGGGAGACCCAGTACTTC
v_gene: TRBV7-6; abundance: many; j_gene: TRBJ2-7; d_gene: .; CDR3aa: CASSLYPGTDSYEQYF; CDR3nt: TGTGCCAGCAGCCTTTATCCCGGGACGGACTCCTACGAGCAGTACTTC
v_gene: TRBV29-1; abundance: many; j_gene: TRBJ2-3; d_gene: .; CDR3aa: CSVSPFEDTQYF; CDR3nt: TGCAGCGTTAGTCCTTTTGAGGATACGCAGTATTTT
v_gene: TRBV3-1; abundance: many; j_gene: TRBJ2-5; d_gene: TRBD1; CDR3aa: CASRTADRAQETQYF; CDR3nt: TGTGCCAGCAGGACCGCAGACAGGGCCCAAGAGACCCAGTACTTC
v_gene: TRBV4-2; abundance: few; j_gene: TRBJ2-1; d_gene: TRBD2; CDR3aa: CASSPGLAPFEQFF; CDR3nt: TGTGCCAGCAGCCCGGGACTAGCCCCATTTGAGCAGTTCTTC
v_gene: TRBV28; abundance: medium-sized; j_gene: TRBJ2-5; d_gene: TRBD1; CDR3aa: CASSLVDRDETQYF; CDR3nt: TGTGCCAGCAGTTTAGTAGACAGGGACGAGACCCAGTACTTC